These T cell receptor beta chains were read from a single sample in a study of CD4 T cells in relation to SARS-CoV-2 and coronaviruses. Data came from immunoSEQ multiplex PCR; TCRdb stores just in-frame clones and leaves some out. In the table there are around 24,000 clones, around 80% of which are singletons. These receptors' targets are unknown. Sample: CD4+ T cells from PBMCs, cultured in vitro. Every receptor here comes from a human donor in good health. CDR3s include the opening cysteine and the closing phenylalanine or tryptophan. The order of the fields is CDR3 length, clone size, J gene, D gene, V gene, CDR3 protein, CDR3 DNA. D genes are given only for firm matches. Some rows mark clone size as missing; the rest say once, few, many or name a class of expanded clone.

14 | - | TRBJ2-2 | - | TRBV3-1/TRBV3-2 | CASSLRLVDGELFF | TGTGCCAGCAGCCTAAGACTAGTTGACGGGGAGCTGTTTTTT
15 | few | TRBJ1-3 | TRBD1 | TRBV30 | CAWTDRGGSGNTIYF | TGTGCCTGGACGGACAGGGGGGGCTCTGGAAACACCATATATTTT
17 | - | TRBJ1-1 | - | TRBV7-9 | CASSLVLTGLLNTEAFF | TGTGCCAGCAGCTTAGTCCTGACAGGACTATTGAACACTGAAGCTTTCTTT
13 | few | TRBJ1-2 | - | TRBV7-2 | CASSLDNNYGYTF | TGTGCCAGCAGCTTAGACAATAACTATGGCTACACCTTC
14 | few | TRBJ1-2 | - | TRBV7-9 | CASSLKGGEEGYTF | TGTGCCAGCAGCCTGAAGGGGGGGGAAGAAGGCTACACCTTC
14 | - | TRBJ1-2 | TRBD1 | TRBV5-4 | CASSLVGTAYGYTF | TGTGCCAGCAGCTTGGTAGGGACAGCCTATGGCTACACCTTC
15 | - | TRBJ2-2 | TRBD1 | TRBV10-3 | CAISVIGGNTGELFF | TGTGCCATCAGTGTTATAGGGGGCAACACCGGGGAGCTGTTTTTT
15 | few | TRBJ1-2 | TRBD1 | TRBV28 | CASSLLDRVRGGYTF | TGTGCCAGCAGTTTACTCGACAGGGTAAGGGGTGGCTACACCTTC
14 | - | TRBJ2-2 | - | TRBV11-3 | CASSPRTRGGELFF | TGTGCCAGCAGCCCCCGGACCCGGGGCGGGGAGCTGTTTTTT
19 | - | TRBJ2-6 | TRBD1 | TRBV2 | CASSGDLRTGGSGANVLTF | TGTGCCAGCAGCGGTGACTTAAGGACAGGGGGCTCTGGGGCCAACGTCCTGACTTTC
14 | - | TRBJ1-1 | - | TRBV9 | CASSFRTENTEAFF | TGTGCCAGCAGCTTCCGGACGGAGAACACTGAAGCTTTCTTT
14 | - | TRBJ2-7 | - | TRBV9 | CASSVDQGPREQYF | TGTGCCAGCAGCGTAGACCAGGGGCCGCGGGAGCAGTACTTC
14 | - | TRBJ2-7 | - | TRBV5-4 | CASSPSRRAYEQYF | TGTGCCAGCAGCCCCTCCCGCAGGGCCTACGAGCAGTACTTC
17 | once | TRBJ2-5 | TRBD2 | TRBV7-8 | CASSLIPGGPPRETQYF | TGTGCCAGCAGCTTAATCCCGGGAGGGCCCCCAAGGGAGACCCAGTACTTC